Following are 14 T cell receptor beta chains from one sample sequenced in a study of T cell responses to AZD1222 COVID-19 vaccine. Libraries were prepared by immunoSEQ multiplex PCR; TCRdb keeps only in-frame clonotypes and omits some of them. This table holds 150,000 to 200,000 clones, 85% to 95% found once. The sample consisted of peripheral blood, taken on day 0 of AZD1222 vaccination. Receptors were obtained from an adult in good health.

The chain is built from TRBV27 and TRBJ2-2; perhaps TRBD2 as D (6 bases). The V gene's germline CDR1 is MNHEY and CDR2 SMNVEV (reference sequence). This CDR3 contains 14 residues. Trimming took off 8 bases at V and 4 bases at J, with 14 bases between the two ends. The CDR3 sequence is CASLTGEGTGELFF. DNA of the CDR3: TGTGCCAGCCTGACGGGAGAGGGCACCGGGGAGCTGTTTTTT.

This clone came up once. The chain links TRBV7-8 to TRBJ2-3, with 9 bases that match TRBD2. CDR3 length equals 16 residues. The V segment lost 4 bases and the J segment 4 bases; nucleotides outside the gene matches: 9. Germline CDR1 and CDR2: SGHVS and FQNEAQ. Here the CDR3 DNA reads TGTGCCAGCAGCTCTACTAGCGGGCGGGGGCCAGATACGCAGTATTTT. Translation gives CASSSTSGRGPDTQYF.

Here the CDR3 DNA reads TGTGCCAGCGGCCACAAGAACATGCAAAAACTGTTTTTT. Its translation: CASGHKNMQKLFF. This chain joins TRBV6-5 and TRBJ1-4; D is ambiguous. Trimming took 8 bases from V and 9 from J, leaving 16 bases between them. Germline CDR1 MNHEY, CDR2 SVGAGI. This CDR3 comprises 13 residues.

The CDR3 is CASSNPALDTGELFF. The DNA of the CDR3 is TGTGCCAGCAGCAACCCCGCGTTGGACACCGGGGAGCTGTTTTTT. The rearrangement uses TRBV9 and TRBJ2-2; D is undetermined. V gave up 4 bases and J gave up 3 bases, with 13 bases separating them. CDR3 size: 15 residues. Germline V gene lookup returns CDR1 SGDLS and CDR2 YYNGEE.

The chain joins TRBV19 to TRBJ1-1; tentatively, D is TRBD1 (6 bases). Trimming left V 6 bases short and J 3 bases short, with 20 bases between. This CDR3 region has 16 residues. Germline V gives CDR1 LNHDA, CDR2 SQIVND (reference sequence). The CDR3 here is CASSAGTSSGDTEAFF. The CDR3 bases are TGTGCCAGTAGCGCTGGGACATCCTCAGGGGACACTGAAGCTTTCTTT.

The rearrangement links TRBV7-2 to TRBJ1-4, with 9 bases fitting TRBD1. This CDR3 is 15 amino acids long. The trim removed 5 bases at V and 6 bases at J, leaving 7 bases unmatched. CDR1 SGHTA and CDR2 FQGNSA come from the germline V gene. DNA of the CDR3: TGTGCCAGCAGCCTCGGGACAGGGTGGTATGAAAAACTGTTTTTT. Protein: CASSLGTGWYEKLFF.

The chain combines TRBV29-1 with TRBJ1-2; D ambiguous. Trimming stripped 6 bases from V and 5 bases from J, with 13 bases between. The germline CDR1 and CDR2 sequences are SQVTM and ANQGSEA. The CDR3 has 12 amino acids. This chain's CDR3 is CSVVQAMYGYTF. The CDR3 coding sequence is TGCAGCGTAGTCCAGGCAATGTATGGCTACACCTTC.

V usage is TRBV3-1 (or the pseudogene TRBV3-2) and J usage is TRBJ2-2; the D is unclear. CDR1 LGHDT and CDR2 YNNKEL come from the germline V gene (reference sequence). CDR3 length equals 17 residues. V lost 1 base and J 0 bases, leaving 12 bases between the germline ends. Here the CDR3 reads CASSQANLDSNTGELFF. CDR3 coding DNA: TGTGCCAGCAGCCAAGCCAACTTGGATTCGAACACCGGGGAGCTGTTTTTT.

J is TRBJ2-2 and V is TRBV29-1; 9 bases are shared with TRBD1. The CDR3 loop spans 14 amino acids. J lost 0 bases, V lost 7 bases, and 3 bases had no gene match. Germline CDR1 and CDR2: SQVTM and ANQGSEA. The DNA of the CDR3 is TGCAGCGGAAGGGACAGGGCGAACACCGGGGAGCTGTTTTTT. Translating it yields CSGRDRANTGELFF.

This rearrangement joins TRBV7-9 to TRBJ1-3; 7 bases are shared with TRBD1. Trimming took 5 bases from V and 6 from J; bases not matched to a gene: 7. The CDR3 length is 14 residues. In germline, CDR1 is SEHNR, CDR2 FQNEAQ (reference sequence). Here the CDR3 reads CASSLWTGVNTIYF. The DNA of the CDR3 is TGTGCCAGCAGCCTATGGACAGGCGTAAACACCATATATTTT.

J is TRBJ1-1 and V is TRBV3-1 (or the pseudogene TRBV3-2); TRBD1 aligns across 7 bases. CDR1 and CDR2 from the germline V gene are LGHDT and YNNKEL (reference sequence). The CDR3 is 15 amino acids. The trim removed 0 bases at V and 5 bases at J, leaving 6 bases unmatched. The CDR3 DNA reads as TGTGCCAGCAGCCAAGATCTGCAGGGGGTGACTGAAGCTTTCTTT. As protein: CASSQDLQGVTEAFF.

The rearrangement uses TRBV5-1 and TRBJ2-1, with 7 bases fitting TRBD1. Germline CDR1 and CDR2: SGHRS and YFSETQ. V lost 6 bases, J lost 8 bases, and 5 bases stayed unmatched. The CDR3 consists of 12 residues. DNA of the CDR3: TGCGCCAGCAAGGACAGGTTGGATGAGCAGTTCTTC. This gives the protein CASKDRLDEQFF.

The chain employs TRBV27 and TRBJ2-1; D gene uncertain. The CDR3 loop spans 15 amino acids. CDR1 and CDR2 from the germline V gene are MNHEY and SMNVEV (reference sequence). The V end lost 4 bases, the J end lost 4 bases, and 14 bases lay between the germline ends. The DNA for the CDR3 is TGTGCCAGCAGTTCCCTCAGTAGGAATTACAATGAGCAGTTCTTC. Protein sequence: CASSSLSRNYNEQFF.

The J gene is TRBJ2-7, the V gene TRBV5-4, with 10 bases identical to TRBD2. CDR1 SGHNT and CDR2 YYREEE come from the germline V gene (reference sequence). V was clipped by 0 bases and J by 0 bases; unmatched bases: 3. The CDR3 contains 16 residues. CDR3 sequence: CASSLGAGGISYEQYF. CDR3 coding DNA: TGTGCCAGCAGCTTGGGAGCGGGAGGGATCTCCTACGAGCAGTACTTC.